This T cell receptor (beta chain) stems from a study of blood T cell repertoires in COVID-19. Across the whole study: The origin of the acute and convalescent COVID-19 samples was the United States, Italy and Spain.

Profiled with immunoSEQ multiplex PCR; TCRdb holds only in-frame clones, not every one. The table has 35,000 to 45,000 clones, around four fifths seen once. CDR3 length equals 19 residues. Germline values: CDR1 SGHTA, CDR2 FQGNSA. The junction had 13 bases not matched to a gene; V was cut back by 1 base and J by 9 bases. The genes are TRBV7-2 and TRBJ2-3; 16 nucleotides align to TRBD2. The sequencing sample was made of peripheral blood. The TCR comes from a human donor in a cohort sampled during active COVID-19. The DNA of the CDR3 is TGTGCCAGCAGCTTAGGCGCCCCGGGGACTAGCGGGGGGGTCGGCACGCAGTATTTT. This codes for CASSLGAPGTSGGVGTQYF.